Following are 20 T cell receptor beta chains from one sample sequenced in a study of T-cell memory formation after mild COVID-19 (dated by TCRdb to the early 2020s). Libraries were prepared through 5' RACE. The listed sequencing device is Illumina NovaSeq 6000. The public reads were run again by TCRdb, first through fastp at Q25 and then through MiXCR, and only productive beta chains were kept. Each entry merges the rows of one CDR3 protein and shows their most common DNA and genes. This sample comprises roughly 310,000 distinct CDR3 sequences, more than 15% of them detected only once. The ten largest clones capture 20% to 25% of the sample. Sequenced: PBMCs or a T cell subset sorted from them (not recorded which). Receptor source: a young man who had mild COVID-19 (a few samples of this study predate the infection). The sample titles of this study are shuffled in the database, so cell type and time point are left out; the donor was told from shared clones.

This clonotype showed up just a few times. V is TRBV20-1 and J is TRBJ2-3, with TRBD2 matching over 12 bases. Looked up from germline, CDR1 is DFQATT and CDR2 is SNEGSKA (reference sequence). V gave up 0 bases and J gave up 0 bases; unmatched junction bases: 4. CDR3 size: 17 residues. The CDR3 DNA sequence: TGCAGTGCTAGAGAACTAGCGGGGGGCATAAGCACAGATACGCAGTATTTT. Its protein product is CSARELAGGISTDTQYF.

The genes are TRBV12-3 or TRBV12-4 and TRBJ1-1; D gene unclear. The CDR3 has 11 amino acids. V shed 2 bases and J shed 6 bases, with 4 bases lying between them. The CDR3 is CASSLNPEAFF. The CDR3, as DNA: TGTGCCAGCAGTTTAAACCCTGAAGCTTTCTTT.

The CDR3 here is CASTLNPGTGESGELFF. The CDR3 region has the DNA TGCGCCAGCACCCTCAACCCCGGGACAGGGGAGTCGGGGGAGCTGTTTTTT. The chain joins TRBV5-1 to TRBJ2-2, with 10 bases lining up with TRBD1. This CDR3 region has 17 residues. The germline V gene encodes CDR1 SGHRS and CDR2 YFSETQ. The junction had 16 bases not matched to a gene; V was cut back by 6 bases and J by 8 bases.

This clonotype came up a few times. This chain connects TRBV5-1 to TRBJ1-2; D is unresolved. Trimming left V 2 bases short and J 2 bases short, with 10 bases between. The CDR3 covers 14 residues. CDR1 and CDR2 from the germline V gene are SGHRS and YFSETQ. Here the CDR3 DNA reads TGCGCCAGCAGCTTTTCGGCTATAAACTATGGCTACACCTTC. It codes for CASSFSAINYGYTF.

This clonotype came up a few times. The chain links TRBV11-2 to TRBJ2-3; no clear D. This CDR3 spans 14 amino acids. Germline CDR1 SGHAT, CDR2 FQNNGV. V lost 0 bases and J lost 4, with 8 bases in between. CDR3 sequence: CASSLEGKADTQYF. In nucleotides, the CDR3 is TGTGCCAGCAGCTTAGAAGGGAAGGCAGATACGCAGTATTTT. Variable domain in full (rest from reference TRBV11-2 and TRBJ2-3): EAGVAQSPRYKIIEKRQSVAFWCNPISGHATLYWYQQILGQGPKLLIQFQNNGVVDDSQLPKDRFSAERLKGVDSTLKIQPAKLEDSAVYLCASSLEGKADTQYFGPGTRLTVL.

This clonotype was recorded a few times. The chain combines TRBV20-1 with TRBJ2-3, with 7 bases identical to TRBD2. The CDR3 spans 16 residues. Trimming at V came to 1 base and at J to 1 base, leaving 8 bases not matched to a gene. Germline assignment: CDR1 DFQATT and CDR2 SNEGSKA (reference sequence). The CDR3 loop reads CSARAPSGAGTDTQYF. The CDR3 DNA follows: TGCAGTGCTAGAGCTCCCAGCGGGGCTGGCACAGATACGCAGTATTTT.

This clonotype occurred a few times. The chain uses TRBV28 and TRBJ1-1; 11 bases are a match to TRBD1. The ends lost 5 bases at V and 6 bases at J; junction bases unmatched: 8. The germline gives CDR1 MDHEN, CDR2 SYDVKM. There are 15 residues in the CDR3. The CDR3 protein is CASSPPGQGGPEAFF. As DNA, the CDR3 is TGTGCCAGCAGTCCCCCGGGACAGGGGGGCCCTGAAGCTTTCTTT.

Ten or more counts support this clonotype. The chain recombines TRBV7-3 with TRBJ2-1, with 9 bases aligning to TRBD1. This CDR3 has 16 amino acids. The V gene end was trimmed by 1 base and the J gene end by 2 bases; junction bases not matched to a gene: 3. Germline V gene sequence: CDR1 SGHTA, CDR2 FQGTGA. For the CDR3, the DNA is TGTGCCAGCAGCTTAAGGGGACAGGGCACCTACAATGAGCAGTTCTTC. The encoded protein is CASSLRGQGTYNEQFF.

V and J are TRBV28 and TRBJ2-3; D unclear. The CDR3 consists of 13 residues. Germline-derived CDR1 and CDR2 are MDHEN and SYDVKM. With 4 bases removed from V and 2 bases from J, the gap between germline ends came to 7 bases. CDR3 bases: TGTGCCAGCAGTTCCCACGCCACAGATACGCAGTATTTT. It translates to CASSSHATDTQYF. The variable domain in full, with the rest retrieved from reference TRBV28 and TRBJ2-3, is DVKVTQSSRYLVKRTGEKVFLECVQDMDHENMFWYRQDPGLGLRLIYFSYDVKMKEKGDIPEGYSVSREKKERFSLILESASTNQTSMYLCASSSHATDTQYFGPGTRLTVL.

This clonotype occurred a few times. V gene TRBV7-9 combines with J gene TRBJ2-7; a possible D gene is TRBD2 (6 bases). The germline V gene has CDR1 SEHNR and CDR2 FQNEAQ (reference sequence). The V end was cut by 4 bases, the J end by 4 bases, with 14 bases between. The CDR3 consists of 14 residues. CDR3 sequence reads: CASSWGGEGYEQYV. In DNA, the CDR3 is TGTGCCAGCAGCTGGGGAGGAGAGGGTTACGAGCAGTACGTC.

The chain is built from TRBV7-2 and TRBJ2-6; D remains unclear. V dropped 2 bases and J dropped 0 bases, with 5 bases sitting between them. The CDR3 contains 15 residues. Germline V lookup: CDR1 SGHTA, CDR2 FQGNSA. This CDR3 is CASSLYDSGANVLTF. CDR3 sequence (DNA): TGTGCCAGCAGCTTATATGACTCTGGGGCCAACGTCCTGACTTTC.

The V and J genes are TRBV30 and TRBJ1-1; D gene uncertain. Per germline, CDR1 GTSNPN and CDR2 SVGIG (reference sequence). Trimming took off 8 bases at V and 5 bases at J, with 15 bases between the two ends. The length of the CDR3 is 12 residues. The CDR3 region is CALVGSGTEAFF. CDR3 nucleotides: TGTGCCCTGGTGGGTAGTGGGACTGAAGCTTTCTTT.

The CDR3 here is CASSVIEVETQYF. The CDR3 bases are TGTGCCAGCAGCGTCATCGAGGTGGAGACCCAGTACTTC. V usage is TRBV7-9 and J usage is TRBJ2-5; the D is unclear. V was cut by 5 bases and J by 5 bases, with 12 bases left in between. Germline V CDR1 and CDR2: SEHNR, FQNEAQ (reference sequence). The CDR3 is 13 residues long.

In its sample, this clonotype was seen a few times. CDR3 nucleotides: TGTGCCAGCAGTTTAGTTTGGGACAGCCGCTATGGCTACACCTTC. Protein sequence: CASSLVWDSRYGYTF. This chain uses TRBV12-3 or TRBV12-4 with TRBJ1-2; 7 bases match TRBD1. After removal of 1 base from V and 4 bases from J, the junction contained 6 bases not matched to a gene. The CDR3 contains 15 residues.

This clonotype was counted between two and nine times. V usage is TRBV4-1 and J usage is TRBJ1-4; D perhaps matches TRBD1 (5 bases). Trimming shortened V by 3 bases and J by 5 bases, and 10 bases separated the two germline ends. The CDR3 loop spans 14 amino acids. CDR1 MGHRA and CDR2 YSYEKL come from the germline V gene. DNA for the CDR3: TGCGCCAGCAGCCACTGGGGGTTAAATGAAAAACTGTTTTTT. Residues: CASSHWGLNEKLFF.

The gene calls are TRBV19 and TRBJ2-7, with 7 positions matching TRBD2. The junction had 4 bases not matched to a gene; V was cut back by 5 bases and J by 6 bases. Germline CDR1 reads LNHDA; CDR2 reads SQIVND (reference sequence). This CDR3 comprises 12 residues. This CDR3 reads CASSPGGGEQYF. CDR3 in DNA: TGTGCCAGTAGTCCGGGGGGAGGCGAGCAGTACTTC.

Only a few counts were recorded for this clonotype. The chain joins TRBV6-5 to TRBJ1-2; 8 bases are shared with TRBD1. The V and J ends lost 5 bases and 4 bases, in that order; junction bases with no gene match: 9. CDR3 length equals 15 residues. Germline V gene sequence: CDR1 MNHEY, CDR2 SVGAGI. The DNA of the CDR3 is TGTGCCAGCAGTGATACAGGGGGGACAGTCTATGGCTACACCTTC. It codes for CASSDTGGTVYGYTF.

The chain joins TRBV11-3 to TRBJ1-1; D is possibly TRBD1 (5 bases). Trimming took off 5 bases at V and 1 base at J, with 17 bases between the two ends. From germline, CDR1 is SGHNT and CDR2 YENEEA. This CDR3 is 16 amino acids long. CDR3 DNA sequence: TGTGCCAGCAGCCCCCGCTCCGGGACGGAGAACACTGAAGCTTTCTTT. It yields the protein CASSPRSGTENTEAFF.

This clonotype was recorded a few times. This chain connects TRBV2 to TRBJ1-2, with D possibly being TRBD1 (6 bases). This CDR3 is built from 15 residues. V was cut by 6 bases and J by 7 bases, with 21 bases left in between. Germline V gene sequence: CDR1 SNHLY, CDR2 FYNNEI. This CDR3 is CASSSGFPGVSGYTF. CDR3 nucleotide sequence: TGTGCCAGCAGCTCCGGGTTCCCAGGGGTATCTGGCTACACCTTC. The variable domain in full, with the rest retrieved from reference TRBV2 and TRBJ1-2, is EPEVTQTPSHQVTQMGQEVILRCVPISNHLYFYWYRQILGQKVEFLVSFYNNEISEKSEIFDDQFSVERPDGSNFTLKIRSTKLEDSAMYFCASSSGFPGVSGYTFGSGTRLTVV.

The sample holds a few counts of this clonotype. This chain joins TRBV27 and TRBJ2-1; D uncertain. Trimming stripped 3 bases from V and 2 bases from J, with 11 bases between. Germline loops: CDR1 MNHEY, CDR2 SMNVEV (reference sequence). CDR3 length: 15 amino acids. The CDR3 DNA follows: TGTGCCAGCAGTTTTCCCGCGGCTCCCTACAATGAGCAGTTCTTC. Translation: CASSFPAAPYNEQFF.